The clone carrying this T cell receptor (beta chain) has just one count. This record comes from a study of T cell responses to AZD1222 COVID-19 vaccine. V lost 4 bases and J lost 2, with 12 bases in between. The V gene's germline CDR1 is KGHSH and CDR2 LQKENI. The CDR3 is made up of 14 amino acids. The method was immunoSEQ multiplex PCR; TCRdb's version includes in-frame clones alone and lacks a portion of them. Among 120,000 or so clones listed, 85% to 90% were seen once. The sample was peripheral blood, taken on day 0 of AZD1222 vaccination. The chain employs TRBV18 and TRBJ2-7, with D possibly TRBD1 on 5 matching bases. The sequence was obtained from an adult in good health. The CDR3 region is CASSRPGQTYEQYF. DNA of the CDR3: TGTGCCAGCTCACGTCCAGGGCAGACCTACGAGCAGTACTTC.